This TCR beta chain is drawn from a study of shared clonotypes between healthy human individuals. About the research overall: The plates for each donor numbered three CD4 naive, three CD4 memory, two CD8 naive and one CD8 memory.

Between the trimmed V and J ends, which lost 0 bases and 6 bases, there was a span of 8 bases. Germline V gene sequence: CDR1 WNHNN, CDR2 SYGVQD (reference sequence). This CDR3 has 13 amino acids. The naive CD8 subset, CD45RO-negative cells positively selected for CCR7, excluded terminally differentiated effector memory CD45RA+ cells. This clone was recorded a few times. Its antigen is unknown. Deep-level running was used for the assay. This table comes from immunoSEQ multiplex PCR, and its TCRdb copy is limited to in-frame clones, with some not included. The data contain millions of clones, less than 95% of them singletons. General study points: What rarefaction showed was incomplete sorted-subset sequencing despite large depth.

The specimen was naive CD8+ T cells sorted from blood. The J gene is TRBJ1-1, the V gene TRBV10-1; D is unresolved. The receptor comes from a man younger than 35 in good health. Here the CDR3 reads CASSESGSPEAFF. CDR3 nucleotide sequence: TGCGCCAGCAGTGAGTCAGGGTCCCCTGAAGCTTTCTTT.